The 7 T cell receptor beta chains listed next were all sequenced from one sample in a study of T cells in localized non-small cell lung cancer. The protocol was immunoSEQ multiplex PCR, while the TCRdb copy is restricted to in-frame clones and leaves out a portion. The table shows roughly 20,000 clones, with roughly nine tenths occurring only once. The starting material was peripheral blood, obtained before any cancer treatment. The receptors come from a woman aged 35-75 years with stage I lung adenocarcinoma.

The chain has TRBV9 and TRBJ2-7; 14 bases align to TRBD2. This CDR3 spans 13 amino acids. V dropped 2 bases and J dropped 12; count of bases not matched to a gene: 4. Germline lookup yields CDR1 SGDLS and CDR2 YYNGEE. This chain's CDR3 is CASSVTSGGDPYF. The CDR3, as DNA: TGTGCCAGCAGCGTGACTAGCGGGGGGGATCCGTACTTC.

This chain connects TRBV10-1 to TRBJ2-2; D gene unclear. Germline V gives CDR1 WNHNN, CDR2 SYGVQD (reference sequence). With 4 bases removed from V and 7 bases from J, the gap between germline ends came to 7 bases. The CDR3 totals 12 residues. This CDR3 reads CASSVQYGELFF. The CDR3 DNA reads as TGCGCCAGCAGTGTCCAGTACGGGGAGCTGTTTTTT.

The V gene is TRBV6-4, the J gene TRBJ2-1, with 10 bases lining up with TRBD2. This CDR3 is 15 amino acids long. Germline-derived CDR1 and CDR2 are MRHNA and SNTAGT. With V trimmed by 4 bases and J by 1 base, 1 base remained unmatched. The CDR3 loop is CASSASGSSYNEQFF. The DNA of the CDR3 is TGTGCCAGCAGTGCTAGCGGGAGTTCCTACAATGAGCAGTTCTTC.

The J gene is TRBJ1-3, the V gene TRBV4-1; tentatively, D is TRBD1 (6 bases). V was cut by 2 bases and J by 4 bases, with 9 bases left in between. There are 14 residues in the CDR3. The germline gives CDR1 MGHRA, CDR2 YSYEKL. CDR3 sequence: CASSQPGAGNTIYF. The CDR3 DNA reads as TGCGCCAGCAGCCAACCAGGGGCCGGAAACACCATATATTTT.

The chain combines TRBV18 with TRBJ1-1; tentatively, D is TRBD1 (5 bases). V shed 4 bases and J shed 1 base, with 13 bases lying between them. The CDR3 loop spans 15 amino acids. Per germline, CDR1 KGHSH and CDR2 LQKENI. CDR3 DNA: TGTGCCAGCTCACTTGGCGGACACGAGAACACTGAAGCTTTCTTT. Its protein product is CASSLGGHENTEAFF.

This clone has more than one count but fewer than ten. The V and J genes are TRBV29-1 and TRBJ2-1; 10 positions match TRBD2. The germline V gene encodes CDR1 SQVTM and CDR2 ANQGSEA. CDR3 length: 14 residues. The J segment lost 5 bases and the V segment lost 6 bases, leaving 7 bases of the junction unmatched. The CDR3 spells CSVASLAGDNEQFF. CDR3 sequence (DNA): TGCAGCGTGGCCTCGCTAGCGGGGGACAATGAGCAGTTCTTC.

The rearrangement uses TRBV7-3 and TRBJ2-5; 9 bases match TRBD2. J lost 5 bases, V lost 5 bases, and 9 bases had no gene match. This CDR3 has 15 residues. Germline CDR1 reads SGHTA; CDR2 reads FQGTGA. This chain's CDR3 is CASSPSSGASETQYF. The CDR3 coding sequence is TGTGCCAGCAGCCCTTCTAGCGGGGCTTCGGAGACCCAGTACTTC.